This is a list of T cell receptor beta chains from one sample in a study of T cell responses to AZD1222 COVID-19 vaccine. Method: immunoSEQ multiplex PCR; TCRdb's copy keeps in-frame clones and lacks some. The sample shows roughly 100,000 clones, roughly nine tenths of them seen only once. This specimen was peripheral blood, taken on day 0 of AZD1222 vaccination. These TCRs come from an adult in good health. CDR3s include the opening cysteine and the closing phenylalanine or tryptophan. The D gene is left open where the match is weak. Some rows mark clone size as missing; the rest say once, few, many or name a class of expanded clone.

D	V	J	size	DNA	CDR3
-	TRBV9	TRBJ1-1	-	TGTGCCAGCAGCGTCGGACAGTACACTGAAGCTTTCTTT	CASSVGQYTEAFF
-	TRBV15	TRBJ2-7	-	TGTGCCACCAGCAGAGTCGGTTTTGGGGGTTTCTACGAGCAGTACTTC	CATSRVGFGGFYEQYF
TRBD1	TRBV13	TRBJ2-7	-	TGTGCCAGCAGCTTAAGCAGGCAGGGGGACTACGAGCAGTACTTC	CASSLSRQGDYEQYF
TRBD1	TRBV7-3	TRBJ1-2	-	TGTGCCAGCAGCGACTACAGGGGGGAACTCTATGGCTACACCTTC	CASSDYRGELYGYTF
TRBD1	TRBV24-1	TRBJ2-1	-	TGTGCCACCAGGCCGGCCGGGACAGTGGGCGGCAATGAGCAGTTCTTC	CATRPAGTVGGNEQFF
-	TRBV7-2	TRBJ2-5	once	TGTGCCAGCAGCTTAACCGTTCAAGAGACCCAGTACTTC	CASSLTVQETQYF
-	TRBV5-1	TRBJ1-1	-	TGCGCCAGCAGCTTGGGTACCGACAGGCAGGACACTGAAGCTTTCTTT	CASSLGTDRQDTEAFF
-	TRBV7-9	TRBJ1-2	-	TGTGCCAGCAGCCTGGCCCACTACACCTTC	CASSLAHYTF
TRBD1	TRBV9	TRBJ2-3	-	TGTGCCAGCAGCGGGCTCCGGGACAGGGGCACAGATACGCAGTATTTT	CASSGLRDRGTDTQYF
TRBD2	TRBV11-3	TRBJ2-5	-	TGTGCCAGCAGCGCGGGGGGGGAGTACCAAGAGACCCAGTACTTC	CASSAGGEYQETQYF
-	TRBV5-1	TRBJ2-2	-	TGCGCCAGCAGCTTCCGGACAGCCACCGGGGAGCTGTTTTTT	CASSFRTATGELFF
-	TRBV7-2	TRBJ2-4	-	TGTGCCAGCAGCTTCCGGGGCGGTCTAGCCAAAAACATTCAGTACTTC	CASSFRGGLAKNIQYF
-	TRBV7-9	TRBJ1-5	-	TGTGCCAGCAGCTTAGGCAGCAACAATCAGCCCCAGCATTTT	CASSLGSNNQPQHF
TRBD1	TRBV7-2	TRBJ1-1	-	TGTGCCAGCAGCATACAGGGGCGCAAAGCTTTCTTT	CASSIQGRKAFF
TRBD1	TRBV19	TRBJ1-5	-	TGTGCCAGTAGGGGGACAGGCCCATATCAGCCCCAGCATTTT	CASRGTGPYQPQHF
-	TRBV2	TRBJ2-7	-	TGTGCCAGCACTCCCGCCGGATACTCGTACTTC	CASTPAGYSYF
-	TRBV10-3	TRBJ1-3	few	TGTGCCATCAGTGACAGCGGCTCTGGAAACACCATATATTTT	CAISDSGSGNTIYF
-	TRBV25-1	TRBJ2-3	-	TGTGCCAGCAGTGACCGGGGCCCTACAGATACGCAGTATTTT	CASSDRGPTDTQYF
-	TRBV19	TRBJ2-3	-	TGTGCCAGTAGTACGGACGATACGCAGTATTTT	CASSTDDTQYF
TRBD2	TRBV27	TRBJ2-1	once	TGTGCCAGCAGTCCCTCGGGACTAGCCTACAATGAGCAGTTCTTC	CASSPSGLAYNEQFF
-	TRBV11-2	TRBJ1-3	-	TGTGCCAGCAGCGGGGGCGGCTTCTCTGGAAACACCATATATTTT	CASSGGGFSGNTIYF
-	TRBV28	TRBJ1-5	-	TGTGCCAGCAGTTTAGCGACACCGAGCAATCAGCCCCAGCATTTT	CASSLATPSNQPQHF
-	TRBV5-1	TRBJ1-3	-	TGCGCCAGCAGTTTTAACACAGGGAGCTCTGGAAACACCATATATTTT	CASSFNTGSSGNTIYF
-	TRBV29-1	TRBJ2-5	once	TGCAGCGTTGTTTTTACGGCGTACCAAGAGACCCAGTACTTC	CSVVFTAYQETQYF
-	TRBV7-2	TRBJ2-7	-	TGTGCCAGCAGCTTAGTCCCGGAGTCCCACGAGCAGTACTTC	CASSLVPESHEQYF
TRBD1	TRBV10-3	TRBJ1-2	once	TGTGCCATCAGTTTGGGACAGGAATATGGCTACACCTTC	CAISLGQEYGYTF
TRBD2	TRBV5-1	TRBJ2-7	-	TGCGCCAGTAGCGCTGGACGGGAGGCGACAACCTACGAGCAGTACTTC	CASSAGREATTYEQYF
TRBD1	TRBV30	TRBJ1-1	-	TGTGCCTGGAGTGGGGACAGGGGCTTGGAAGCTTTCTTT	CAWSGDRGLEAFF
-	TRBV2	TRBJ2-7	-	TGTGCCAGCAGTGGACATCTCTACGAGCAGTACTTC	CASSGHLYEQYF
-	TRBV7-2	TRBJ1-3	-	TGTGCCAGCAGCCCCGACCGCTCTGGAAACACCATATATTTT	CASSPDRSGNTIYF
-	TRBV12-3/TRBV12-4	TRBJ1-5	-	TGTGCCAGCAGTCTGGTTAATCAGCCCCAGCATTTT	CASSLVNQPQHF
-	TRBV28	TRBJ2-7	-	TGTGCCAGCTCCTTATCGGGCCCGCGCGAGCAGTACTTC	CASSLSGPREQYF
-	TRBV3-1/TRBV3-2	TRBJ2-3	-	TGTGCCAGCAGCCTCCAAGGCGGGGATACGCAGTATTTT	CASSLQGGDTQYF
TRBD2	TRBV14	TRBJ2-1	few	TGTGCCAGCAGCCAGCTAGCGGGCTCCTACAATGAGCAGTTCTTC	CASSQLAGSYNEQFF
TRBD1	TRBV19	TRBJ1-4	-	TGTGCCAGTAGTATTCTCCCCGGGACAGGGGATGAAAAACTGTTTTTT	CASSILPGTGDEKLFF
TRBD2	TRBV6-9	TRBJ2-5	-	TGTGCCAGCAGTTATTCGAGCGGGAGGGCCGGGGAGACCCAGTACTTC	CASSYSSGRAGETQYF
-	TRBV5-3	TRBJ1-5	-	TGTGCCAGGAGAGCGGGGTTCCGCAATCAGCCCCAGCATTTT	CARRAGFRNQPQHF
-	TRBV2	TRBJ2-3	once	TGTGCCAGCAGTGAGACTCGAACTAGCACAGATACGCAGTATTTT	CASSETRTSTDTQYF
-	TRBV12-3/TRBV12-4	TRBJ1-1	-	TGTGCCAGCAGTTATGTGGGAGCAGAAGCTTTCTTT	CASSYVGAEAFF
-	TRBV10-3	TRBJ1-5	-	TGTGCCATCAGTGAGTCAAGGACAGTAAGCGGCCAGCCCCAGCATTTT	CAISESRTVSGQPQHF
-	TRBV5-1	TRBJ1-1	few	TGCGCCAGCAGCTTGCTCGTGGGAGAGGGCCCTGAAGCTTTCTTT	CASSLLVGEGPEAFF
TRBD2	TRBV7-2	TRBJ2-2	once	TGTGCCAGCAGCGGGGGGACTAGCGTTGTGGCCGGGGAGCTGTTTTTT	CASSGGTSVVAGELFF
-	TRBV27	TRBJ1-2	-	TGTGCCAGCAGTTTGGGAACAGGCGATGGCTACACCTTC	CASSLGTGDGYTF
-	TRBV20-1	TRBJ1-2	-	TGCAGTGCTTACAGGGATGGCTACACCTTC	CSAYRDGYTF
-	TRBV19	TRBJ2-1	-	TGTGCCAGTAGTATTGGAAGGACTTATAATGAGCAGTTCTTC	CASSIGRTYNEQFF
-	TRBV30	TRBJ2-1	-	TGTGCCTGGAACCCGGACTCAAGAGGGTACAATGAGCAGTTCTTC	CAWNPDSRGYNEQFF
-	TRBV19	TRBJ1-5	-	TGTGCCAGTAGTCCCCGCAGAGATAGCAATCAGCCCCAGCATTTT	CASSPRRDSNQPQHF
TRBD1	TRBV10-3	TRBJ2-7	-	TGTGCCATCAGATCGGGGACAGGGACGAACGAGCAGTACTTC	CAIRSGTGTNEQYF
-	TRBV11-1	TRBJ1-6	-	TGTGCCAGCAGCTTAGAGGACGGGTATCCACCCCTCCACTTT	CASSLEDGYPPLHF
TRBD2	TRBV7-2	TRBJ2-2	once	TGTGCCAGCAGCTTAGTGCTAGCGGGAGGGATGGACACCGGGGAGCTGTTTTTT	CASSLVLAGGMDTGELFF
-	TRBV19	TRBJ1-6	-	TGTGCCAGTAGTATCCGGGGACGGGATTCACCCCTCCACTTT	CASSIRGRDSPLHF
-	TRBV28	TRBJ1-1	-	TGTGCCAGCAGCCCGGCGGAACAGGGCCTTGAAGCTTTCTTT	CASSPAEQGLEAFF